This entry lists 13 T cell receptor beta chains sequenced from one sample in a study of T-cell reconstitution after alpha-beta-depleted transplantation in children. The TCRbeta library incorporated unique molecular identifiers. TCRdb used MiXCR to reprocess the PCR reads, holding one entry per CDR3 protein. Among around 300,000 distinct CDR3 sequences listed, about a tenth were seen once. The starting material was PBMCs, obtained before TCRalphabeta/CD19-depleted stem cell transplant. The source is a boy in the first two years of life with acute myeloid leukemia, due to receive a stem cell transplant.

This clonotype was counted many times. This chain uses TRBV7-9 with TRBJ2-7, with 9 bases identical to TRBD1. V gave up 5 bases and J gave up 3 bases; unmatched junction bases: 8. Germline-derived CDR1 and CDR2 are SEHNR and FQNEAQ (reference sequence). The length of the CDR3 is 15 residues. The CDR3 DNA reads as TGTGCCAGCAGCCCGGACAGGGGTATGGACTACGAGCAGTACTTC. Translated, it gives CASSPDRGMDYEQYF.

This clonotype was detected ten times or more. The chain uses TRBV2 and TRBJ1-5, with 7 nucleotides matching TRBD1. The CDR3 is made up of 15 amino acids. CDR1 is SNHLY, CDR2 FYNNEI, per germline. V lost 3 bases, J lost 1 base, and 3 bases stayed unmatched. The CDR3: CASSEMGQSNQPQHF. The CDR3, as DNA: TGTGCCAGCAGTGAGATGGGACAGAGCAATCAGCCCCAGCATTTT.

This clonotype was counted many times. The rearrangement uses TRBV7-2 and TRBJ1-2; D gene unclear. V was shortened by 5 bases and J by 4 bases, with 17 bases between the two germline ends. The CDR3 consists of 15 residues. Germline V gene data show CDR1 as SGHTA and CDR2 as FQGNSA. The CDR3 sequence: CASSLTLTKSYGYTF. The CDR3 DNA follows: TGTGCCAGCAGCCTCACCTTGACAAAATCCTATGGCTACACCTTC.

Comment on this clonotype: This could be a read error, since a much larger clone is one nucleotide away. The chain recombines TRBV4-1 with TRBJ2-4, with a possible D match to TRBD1 (6 bases). The length of the CDR3 is 15 residues. CDR1 MGHRA and CDR2 YSYEKL come from the germline V gene. V shed 4 bases and J shed 0 bases, with 10 bases lying between them. The CDR3 DNA reads TGCGCCAGCAGCCGATCAGGGGTAGCCAAAAACATTCAGTACTTC. This codes for CASSRSGVAKNIQYF.

Comment on this clonotype: Since a much larger clone is just one base distant, this may be a read error. The conserved phenylalanine or tryptophan normally closing the CDR3 is absent here, so this likely arose from a read error. The chain links TRBV11-2 to TRBJ2-7; 7 nucleotides line up with TRBD1. Germline V lookup: CDR1 SGHAT, CDR2 FQNNGV. With 3 bases clipped from V and 2 bases from J, the junction kept 4 bases outside the gene matches. CDR3 length: 14 residues. Here the CDR3 reads CASSFRDSAYEQYL. Written as DNA, the CDR3 is TGTGCCAGCAGCTTCCGGGACAGCGCCTACGAGCAGTACCTC.

V is TRBV6-2 or TRBV6-3 and J is TRBJ2-1; 7 bases are shared with TRBD2. The CDR3 totals 15 residues. Germline V gene data show CDR1 as MNHEY and CDR2 as SVGEGT. Trimming at V came to 6 bases and at J to 3 bases, leaving 8 bases not matched to a gene. The CDR3 reads CASSQFAGDYNEQFF. CDR3 coding DNA: TGTGCCAGCAGCCAGTTTGCGGGAGACTACAATGAGCAGTTCTTC.

This clonotype was recorded many times. The chain links TRBV7-2 to TRBJ2-7; 7 bases align to TRBD2. There are 14 residues in the CDR3. The V gene end was trimmed by 4 bases and the J gene end by 4 bases; junction bases not matched to a gene: 7. Germline V gives CDR1 SGHTA, CDR2 FQGNSA. Here the CDR3 reads CASSSTTGGYEQYF. CDR3 DNA: TGTGCCAGCAGCTCTACGACGGGGGGATACGAGCAGTACTTC.

The chain carries TRBV12-3 or TRBV12-4 and TRBJ1-6, with D unclear. The CDR3 spans 13 residues. V shed 3 bases and J shed 9 bases, with 9 bases lying between them. The chain's CDR3 is CASSLEIVSPLHF. CDR3 in DNA: TGTGCCAGCAGTTTGGAAATAGTTTCACCCCTCCACTTT.

This clonotype was recorded at least ten times. The chain joins TRBV29-1 to TRBJ2-1, with 11 positions matching TRBD1. CDR3 length: 16 residues. Germline values: CDR1 SQVTM, CDR2 ANQGSEA. Germline trimming cut 3 bases from V and 8 bases from J; bases unmatched to any gene: 12. In DNA form, the CDR3 reads TGCAGCGTTGAGGGACCCCGGGACAGGGGGGATCATGAGCAGTTCTTC. Protein: CSVEGPRDRGDHEQFF.

This clonotype was counted many times. This chain connects TRBV12-3 or TRBV12-4 to TRBJ1-5; D unclear. The CDR3 is 14 residues long. Trimming stripped 3 bases from V and 3 bases from J, with 9 bases between. CDR3 bases: TGTGCCAGCAGTTTTGAGAGTTCCAATCAGCCCCAGCATTTT. It is translated as CASSFESSNQPQHF.

This clonotype came up many times. The gene calls are TRBV28 and TRBJ2-3; D is ambiguous. The CDR3 covers 15 residues. From germline, CDR1 is MDHEN and CDR2 SYDVKM. V shed 6 bases and J shed 2 bases, with 15 bases lying between them. CDR3 amino acids: CASRPPGVTTDTQYF. The CDR3 DNA reads TGTGCCAGCAGACCCCCAGGCGTAACCACAGATACGCAGTATTTT.

The chain carries TRBV15 and TRBJ2-1, with 8 nucleotides matching TRBD2. Germline V CDR1 and CDR2: LNHNV, YYDKDF (reference sequence). The CDR3 runs to 17 residues. V dropped 0 bases and J dropped 10; count of bases not matched to a gene: 14. CDR3 sequence: CATSRDLFSGNMKEQFF. In DNA form, the CDR3 reads TGTGCCACCAGCAGAGATCTCTTTAGCGGGAATATGAAGGAGCAGTTCTTC.

This clonotype was recorded many times. The rearrangement links TRBV4-3 to TRBJ2-1; D is unresolved. This CDR3 spans 17 amino acids. Germline V CDR1 and CDR2: LGHNA, YSLEER. Trimming pared 0 bases from V and 1 base from J, leaving 13 bases between. CDR3 protein: CASSQDSDGISYNEQFF. The DNA for the CDR3 is TGCGCCAGCAGCCAAGATTCCGATGGGATATCCTACAATGAGCAGTTCTTC.